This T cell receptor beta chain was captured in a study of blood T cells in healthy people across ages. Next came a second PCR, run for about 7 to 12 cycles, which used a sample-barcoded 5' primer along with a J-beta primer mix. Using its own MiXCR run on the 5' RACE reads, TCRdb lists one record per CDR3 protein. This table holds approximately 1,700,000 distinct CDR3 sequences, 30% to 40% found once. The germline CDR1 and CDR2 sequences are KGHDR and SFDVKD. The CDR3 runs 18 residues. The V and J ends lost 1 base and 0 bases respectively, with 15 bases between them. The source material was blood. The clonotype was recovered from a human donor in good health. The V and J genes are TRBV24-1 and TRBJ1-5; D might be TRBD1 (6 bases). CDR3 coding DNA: TGTGCCACCAGTGATTTATCGGGGGCCTGGTATAGCAATCAGCCCCAGCATTTT. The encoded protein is CATSDLSGAWYSNQPQHF.